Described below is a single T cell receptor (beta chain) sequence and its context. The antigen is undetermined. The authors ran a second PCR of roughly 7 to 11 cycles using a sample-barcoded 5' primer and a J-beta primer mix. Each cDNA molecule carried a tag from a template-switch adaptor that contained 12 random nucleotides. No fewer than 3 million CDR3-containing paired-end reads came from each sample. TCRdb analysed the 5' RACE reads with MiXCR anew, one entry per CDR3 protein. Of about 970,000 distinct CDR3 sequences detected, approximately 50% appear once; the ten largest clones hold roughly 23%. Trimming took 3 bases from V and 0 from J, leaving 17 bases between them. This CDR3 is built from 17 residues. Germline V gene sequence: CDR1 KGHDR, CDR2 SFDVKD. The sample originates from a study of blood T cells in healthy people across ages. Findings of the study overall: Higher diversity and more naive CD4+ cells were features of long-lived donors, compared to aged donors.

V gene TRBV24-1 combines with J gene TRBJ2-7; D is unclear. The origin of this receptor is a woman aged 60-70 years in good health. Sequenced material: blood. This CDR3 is CATSDASPGRNSYEQYF. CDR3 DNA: TGTGCCACCAGTGATGCCTCTCCGGGCAGGAACTCCTACGAGCAGTACTTC.